This is a list of T cell receptor beta chains from one sample in a study of beta chain features in type 1 diabetes. Clones were read by immunoSEQ multiplex PCR, and TCRdb kept only the in-frame ones, dropping some. Of roughly 450,000 clones in the sample, 11% to 15% were seen once. Sequencing was carried out using naive CD4+ T cells from blood. All receptors derive from a man between 25 and 39 years old in good health. Each CDR3 is given with its conserved first and last residue. A D gene is named only where the DNA matches it firmly. Clone size appears in some rows only: once, few, many, or a class for an expanded clone.

V gene: TRBV9; clone size: few; J gene: TRBJ2-3; D gene: TRBD2; CDR3 protein: CASSPRTSGTTDTQYF; CDR3 DNA: TGTGCCAGCAGCCCTCGGACTAGCGGGACTACGGATACGCAGTATTTT
V gene: TRBV30; clone size: NA; J gene: TRBJ1-1; D gene: NA; CDR3 protein: CAWSFGHSQNTEAFF; CDR3 DNA: TGTGCCTGGAGTTTCGGACATTCGCAGAACACTGAAGCTTTCTTT
V gene: TRBV27; clone size: NA; J gene: TRBJ2-4; D gene: NA; CDR3 protein: CASSCKEFVSRAVIAKNIQYF; CDR3 DNA: TGTGCCAGCAGTTGTAAGGAGTTCGTCAGTAGAGCGGTAATAGCCAAAAACATTCAGTACTTC
V gene: TRBV19; clone size: few; J gene: TRBJ1-5; D gene: NA; CDR3 protein: CASSRPPFDEPPQHF; CDR3 DNA: TGTGCCAGTAGCAGGCCTCCTTTCGACGAGCCGCCCCAGCATTTT
V gene: TRBV7-9; clone size: few; J gene: TRBJ2-3; D gene: NA; CDR3 protein: CASSLSEVMGTDTQYF; CDR3 DNA: TGTGCCAGCAGCCTAAGTGAGGTTATGGGCACAGATACGCAGTATTTT
V gene: TRBV13; clone size: few; J gene: TRBJ1-2; D gene: TRBD1; CDR3 protein: CASSSTGGASNYGYTF; CDR3 DNA: TGTGCCAGCAGCTCTACAGGGGGCGCCTCCAACTATGGCTACACCTTC
V gene: TRBV11-3; clone size: NA; J gene: TRBJ2-1; D gene: TRBD2; CDR3 protein: CASSEGLVRNEQFF; CDR3 DNA: TGTGCCAGCAGCGAAGGACTAGTCCGCAATGAGCAGTTCTTC
V gene: TRBV9; clone size: few; J gene: TRBJ1-4; D gene: NA; CDR3 protein: CASSPRSDLLEKLFF; CDR3 DNA: TGTGCCAGCAGCCCGAGGTCGGACCTTCTAGAAAAACTGTTTTTT
V gene: TRBV25-1; clone size: few; J gene: TRBJ2-3; D gene: TRBD2; CDR3 protein: CASSLPSGSKDTQYF; CDR3 DNA: TGTGCCAGCAGCCTCCCTAGCGGGAGTAAGGATACGCAGTATTTT
V gene: TRBV11-2; clone size: NA; J gene: TRBJ1-1; D gene: NA; CDR3 protein: CASSLTAGDTEAFF; CDR3 DNA: TGTGCCAGCAGCTTAACAGCAGGGGACACTGAAGCTTTCTTT
V gene: TRBV10-3; clone size: NA; J gene: TRBJ1-1; D gene: NA; CDR3 protein: CAITATPGEAFF; CDR3 DNA: TGTGCCATCACAGCCACCCCGGGTGAAGCTTTCTTT
V gene: TRBV5-1; clone size: many; J gene: TRBJ2-5; D gene: NA; CDR3 protein: CASSLVETQYF; CDR3 DNA: TGCGCCAGCAGCTTGGTTGAGACCCAGTACTTC
V gene: TRBV27; clone size: NA; J gene: TRBJ1-1; D gene: TRBD1; CDR3 protein: CATRGQGRTEAFF; CDR3 DNA: TGTGCCACCAGAGGACAGGGCAGGACTGAAGCTTTCTTT
V gene: TRBV6-5; clone size: once; J gene: TRBJ2-5; D gene: TRBD1; CDR3 protein: CASSLLTGGKTQYF; CDR3 DNA: TGTGCCAGCAGTTTACTCACAGGGGGGAAGACCCAGTACTTC
V gene: TRBV7-9; clone size: few; J gene: TRBJ1-2; D gene: TRBD1; CDR3 protein: CASSTNRGISGYTF; CDR3 DNA: TGTGCCAGCAGCACCAACAGGGGCATTAGCGGCTACACCTTC
V gene: TRBV7-6; clone size: NA; J gene: TRBJ2-3; D gene: NA; CDR3 protein: CASSQDGPTSGTQYF; CDR3 DNA: TGTGCCAGCAGCCAGGACGGACCCACCTCGGGTACGCAGTATTTT
V gene: TRBV6-6; clone size: NA; J gene: TRBJ2-7; D gene: NA; CDR3 protein: CASSYSTGTYEQYF; CDR3 DNA: TGTGCCAGCAGTTACTCTACAGGAACCTACGAGCAGTACTTC
V gene: TRBV7-2; clone size: few; J gene: TRBJ2-1; D gene: TRBD2; CDR3 protein: CASSLDAGGWNEQFF; CDR3 DNA: TGTGCCAGCAGCTTAGACGCGGGAGGGTGGAATGAGCAGTTCTTC